These 10 T cell receptor beta chains came from one sample sequenced in a study of cytotoxic CD8 clonotypes in ibrutinib-treated CLL. Sequencing was performed with immunoSEQ multiplex PCR; in TCRdb, only in-frame clones are kept and a portion is missing. The profile covers 90,000 to 150,000 clones, with approximately 56% appearing a single time and around 37% taken by the ten largest. The sample was PBMCs, taken after 24 months of ibrutinib treatment. All receptors come from a human donor with chronic lymphocytic leukemia.

Note on this clone: Other nucleotide sequences in the sample specify the same CDR3. This chain links TRBV5-1 with TRBJ2-5; unclear D gene. CDR3 length: 12 amino acids. Trimming cost V 4 bases and J 2 bases, with 6 bases left between them. Per germline, CDR1 SGHRS and CDR2 YFSETQ. This CDR3 reads CASSLKQETQYF. CDR3 nucleotide sequence: TGCGCCAGCAGCCTAAAGCAAGAGACCCAGTACTTC. The full variable domain, with the rest looked up from reference TRBV5-1 and TRBJ2-5, is KAGVTQTPRYLIKTRGQQVTLSCSPISGHRSVSWYQQTPGQGLQFLFEYFSETQRNKGNFPGRFSGRQFSNSRSEMNVSTLELGDSALYLCASSLKQETQYFGPGTRLLVL.

The gene calls are TRBV30 and TRBJ1-2; D is ambiguous. The CDR3 covers 15 residues. The ends were cut back, 4 bases at V and 2 bases at J, with 17 bases in the middle. CDR1 is GTSNPN and CDR2 is SVGIG in the germline V gene (reference sequence). The CDR3 is CAWKSRLGSNYGYTF. The CDR3 bases are TGTGCCTGGAAGAGCCGTCTGGGTTCGAACTATGGCTACACCTTC.

The chain joins TRBV11-3 to TRBJ1-1; TRBD1 is a possible D gene (5 bases). This CDR3 is built from 12 residues. The V end lost 5 bases, the J end lost 1 base, and 5 bases lay between the germline ends. CDR1 and CDR2 (germline): SGHNT, YENEEA. The CDR3 protein is CASSDRNTEAFF. DNA of the CDR3: TGTGCCAGCAGCGACAGGAACACTGAAGCTTTCTTT.

In its sample, this clone was seen once. The V call is TRBV6-6, the J call TRBJ1-2; possible D gene TRBD1, 5 bases. Germline lookup yields CDR1 MNHNY and CDR2 SVGAGI (reference sequence). The V end was cut by 9 bases, the J end by 6 bases, with 11 bases between. The CDR3 has 11 amino acids. CDR3 amino acids: CASLGGDGYTF. CDR3 DNA: TGTGCCAGTTTGGGAGGGGATGGCTACACCTTC.

This clone was counted a few times. The J gene is TRBJ2-5, the V gene TRBV29-1; no clear D gene. V was pared by 2 bases and J by 1 base, with 5 bases between. Per germline, CDR1 SQVTM and CDR2 ANQGSEA. This CDR3 has 12 residues. CDR3 nucleotides: TGCAGCGTTGAAAAGCTCCAAGAGACCCAGTACTTC. It encodes CSVEKLQETQYF.

The V and J genes are TRBV30 and TRBJ2-5; D not resolved. V lost 1 base and J lost 5, with 8 bases in between. This CDR3 spans 12 amino acids. The germline CDR1 and CDR2 sequences are GTSNPN and SVGIG (reference sequence). CDR3 sequence reads: CAWSEVAETQYF. The CDR3 region has the DNA TGTGCCTGGAGTGAGGTGGCGGAGACCCAGTACTTC.

There are a few counts of this clone. The chain has TRBV2 and TRBJ2-7; TRBD1 is a possible D gene (6 bases). There are 12 residues in the CDR3. Germline CDR1 and CDR2: SNHLY and FYNNEI. Trimming cost V 2 bases and J 7 bases, with 9 bases left between them. The CDR3 nucleotides read TGTGCCAGCAGTGAAAATAGGGGGGAGCAGTACTTC. This translates into CASSENRGEQYF.

The chain carries TRBV28 and TRBJ2-7; 12 bases line up with TRBD2. Germline V lookup: CDR1 MDHEN, CDR2 SYDVKM. V lost 4 bases to trimming and J lost 4 bases; unmatched junction nucleotides: 2. The CDR3 extends over 14 amino acids. CDR3 nucleotides: TGTGCCAGCAGTTGGACTAGCGGGGCTTACGAGCAGTACTTC. Translated: CASSWTSGAYEQYF.

Within the sample, this clone is medium-sized. V gene TRBV6-5 combines with J gene TRBJ1-5; TRBD1 matches at 7 bases. The junction had 8 bases not matched to a gene; V was cut back by 5 bases and J by 7 bases. CDR3 length: 14 amino acids. Germline-derived CDR1 and CDR2 are MNHEY and SVGAGI. Written as DNA, the CDR3 is TGTGCCAGCAGTAAAGACAGGGATGGACAGCCCCAGCATTTT. It encodes CASSKDRDGQPQHF.

In its sample, this clone was seen a few times. DNA for the CDR3: TGTGCCAGCAGCCAGACAGGGGGATTCAATCAGCCCCAGCATTTT. Protein sequence: CASSQTGGFNQPQHF. This sequence joins TRBV14 and TRBJ1-5; 9 nucleotides line up with TRBD1. Per germline, CDR1 SGHDN and CDR2 FVKESK. After removal of 3 bases from V and 3 bases from J, the junction contained 3 bases not matched to a gene. The CDR3 extends over 15 amino acids.